One sample yielded the 21 T cell receptor beta chains listed below, sequenced in a study of regulatory T cells. Study conclusions and caveats: Hydrophobic residues at CDR3 positions 6 and 7 were enriched in conventional CD4+ T cells of CD3G-deficient patients.

Antigen specificity for these receptors is unknown. Primers: 52 TRBV forward and 13 TRBJ reverse. TCRdb's table, derived via immunoSEQ multiplex PCR, lists solely in-frame clones and lacks some. The table lists 30,000 to 40,000 clones, over 90% of them singletons. Sequenced input: conventional CD4+ T cells sorted from blood. These receptors originate from a child younger than 10 with CD3G deficiency.

The V and J genes are TRBV28 and TRBJ2-7; TRBD2 matches 13 bases. V lost 6 bases, J lost 5 bases, and 10 bases stayed unmatched. Germline loops: CDR1 MDHEN, CDR2 SYDVKM. There are 16 residues in the CDR3. CDR3 region: CASRPGGLAGYDEQYF. The CDR3 DNA follows: TGTGCCAGCAGACCAGGGGGACTAGCGGGATATGACGAGCAGTACTTC.

The chain combines TRBV20-1 with TRBJ2-7; D is undetermined. Germline CDR1 DFQATT, CDR2 SNEGSKA (reference sequence). V was clipped by 3 bases and J by 3 bases, with 6 bases between them. The CDR3 has 11 residues. The CDR3 here is CSASYGYEQYF. In DNA form, the CDR3 reads TGCAGTGCTAGTTACGGCTACGAGCAGTACTTC.

The rearrangement uses TRBV28 and TRBJ1-2; 7 bases agree with TRBD1. The CDR3 loop spans 13 amino acids. Losses at the gene ends were 10 bases for V and 4 bases for J; bases not matched to a gene: 9. Germline assignment: CDR1 MDHEN and CDR2 SYDVKM. DNA of the CDR3: TGTGCCACCAAATTGACAGGGCCCTATGGCTACACCTTC. Translation gives CATKLTGPYGYTF.

The V call is TRBV6-1, the J call TRBJ1-1; D gene unclear. V lost 6 bases and J 3 bases, leaving 5 bases between the germline ends. The CDR3 runs 11 residues. Per the germline V gene, CDR1 is MNHNS and CDR2 is SASEGT. As DNA, the CDR3 is TGTGCCAGCAGCCGGGACACTGAAGCTTTCTTT. It translates to CASSRDTEAFF.

The rearrangement joins TRBV30 to TRBJ2-3; no firm D call. V gave up 0 bases and J gave up 3 bases, with 10 bases separating them. The CDR3 covers 14 residues. Per the germline V gene, CDR1 is GTSNPN and CDR2 is SVGIG (reference sequence). The CDR3 sequence is CAWSVVGGTDTQYF. CDR3 in DNA: TGTGCCTGGAGTGTAGTGGGCGGAACAGATACGCAGTATTTT.

This chain connects TRBV10-3 to TRBJ2-7, with D maybe TRBD1 (6 bases). This CDR3 region has 14 residues. Trimming pared 2 bases from V and 0 bases from J, leaving 8 bases between. CDR1 is ENHRY, CDR2 SYGVKD, per germline. For the CDR3, the DNA is TGTGCCATCAGTGAGGGGGGCGGCTCCTACGAGCAGTACTTC. Its translation: CAISEGGGSYEQYF.

This clone was seen just once. The chain joins TRBV28 to TRBJ2-7; a possible D gene is TRBD1 (6 bases). CDR3 length equals 14 residues. Per germline, CDR1 MDHEN and CDR2 SYDVKM. V was clipped by 3 bases and J by 5 bases, with 14 bases between them. The CDR3 spells CASSFRGPVDEQYF. The CDR3 DNA follows: TGTGCCAGCAGTTTCAGGGGCCCCGTGGACGAGCAGTACTTC.

The chain recombines TRBV4-2 with TRBJ1-1; 7 bases map to TRBD1. J lost 1 base, V lost 3 bases, and 11 bases had no gene match. The length of the CDR3 is 17 residues. Germline V gene sequence: CDR1 LGHNA, CDR2 YNFKEQ. The CDR3 is CASSHYRQGATNTEAFF. The CDR3 region has the DNA TGTGCCAGCAGCCACTATCGACAGGGTGCAACGAACACTGAAGCTTTCTTT.

The chain recombines TRBV5-1 with TRBJ2-2; the match to TRBD2 covers 8 bases. The CDR3 runs 21 residues. Unmatched junction bases numbered 28, after V lost 4 bases and J lost 8 bases. The germline gives CDR1 SGHRS, CDR2 YFSETQ. CDR3 nucleotides: TGCGCCAGCAGCCGCGTCGGGGCTTCGGCACTTAGCGGGAAAATGAGTGGGGAGCTGTTTTTT. Protein sequence: CASSRVGASALSGKMSGELFF.

The CDR3 DNA follows: TGCGCCAGCAGCTTGGGGCTAGCGGGAACTAATGAGCAGTTCTTC. It specifies CASSLGLAGTNEQFF. The chain uses TRBV5-1 and TRBJ2-1, with TRBD2 matching over 9 bases. CDR1 is SGHRS, CDR2 YFSETQ, per germline. The CDR3 is 15 amino acids. V lost 0 bases and J lost 7; bases outside the gene matches: 5.

The chain links TRBV28 to TRBJ2-2; 10 bases agree with TRBD2. Germline-derived CDR1 and CDR2 are MDHEN and SYDVKM. The ends lost 2 bases at V and 5 bases at J; junction bases unmatched: 2. The CDR3 contains 15 residues. CDR3 loop: CASSLGGLATGELFF. The CDR3 DNA sequence: TGTGCCAGCAGTTTAGGGGGACTAGCGACCGGGGAGCTGTTTTTT.

This chain connects TRBV29-1 to TRBJ2-7; D possibly corresponds to TRBD2 (5 bases). The V gene lost 8 bases and the J gene lost 7 bases, with 21 bases spanning the gap. The CDR3 spans 13 residues. Looked up from germline, CDR1 is SQVTM and CDR2 is ANQGSEA. The CDR3 DNA reads as TGCAGCATTCCCCCGGGGAGTAGAGGGGAGCAGTACTTC. Amino acid sequence: CSIPPGSRGEQYF.

This chain links TRBV9 with TRBJ1-2, with D possibly matching TRBD1 (6 bases). This CDR3 spans 11 amino acids. V gave up 7 bases and J gave up 8 bases, with 12 bases separating them. Germline lookup yields CDR1 SGDLS and CDR2 YYNGEE. In DNA form, the CDR3 reads TGTGCCAGCTCCCGGACAGCCGGCTACACCTTC. Translated, it gives CASSRTAGYTF.

The gene calls are TRBV5-1 and TRBJ2-1; D ambiguous. This CDR3 has 12 residues. V was pared by 4 bases and J by 9 bases, with 11 bases between. CDR1 is SGHRS, CDR2 YFSETQ, per germline. The CDR3 reads CASSEPGGEQFF. The CDR3 coding sequence is TGCGCCAGCAGCGAGCCGGGCGGTGAGCAGTTCTTC.

V is TRBV11-2 and J is TRBJ1-1; 7 nucleotides agree with TRBD1. CDR1 and CDR2 (germline): SGHAT, FQNNGV. This CDR3 is built from 13 residues. V was pared by 5 bases and J by 7 bases, with 7 bases of the junction left unmatched. The CDR3 DNA reads as TGTGCCAGCAGCCGCACCCGGGACAGTGAAGCTTTCTTT. Encoded protein: CASSRTRDSEAFF. Variable domain in full (rest from reference TRBV11-2 and TRBJ1-1): EAGVAQSPRYKIIEKRQSVAFWCNPISGHATLYWYQQILGQGPKLLIQFQNNGVVDDSQLPKDRFSAERLKGVDSTLKIQPAKLEDSAVYLCASSRTRDSEAFFGQGTRLTVV.

The chain recombines TRBV5-1 with TRBJ1-1, with 8 bases fitting TRBD1. The CDR3 sequence is 16 residues long. With 5 bases clipped from V and 0 bases from J, the junction kept 9 bases outside the gene matches. Germline V lookup: CDR1 SGHRS, CDR2 YFSETQ. The CDR3 protein is CASRHGTGAMNTEAFF. As DNA, the CDR3 is TGCGCCAGCAGACACGGGACAGGTGCCATGAACACTGAAGCTTTCTTT.

The rearrangement uses TRBV5-1 and TRBJ1-1; D may be TRBD1 (5 bases). The CDR3 runs to 14 residues. The V gene's germline CDR1 is SGHRS and CDR2 YFSETQ. V lost 0 bases to trimming and J lost 4 bases, with 10 bases between them. The CDR3 bases are TGCGCCAGCAGCTTGGTAGGGCAGGGCACTGAAGCTTTCTTT. Amino acid sequence: CASSLVGQGTEAFF. The entire variable domain, with the rest obtained from reference TRBV5-1 and TRBJ1-1, is as follows: KAGVTQTPRYLIKTRGQQVTLSCSPISGHRSVSWYQQTPGQGLQFLFEYFSETQRNKGNFPGRFSGRQFSNSRSEMNVSTLELGDSALYLCASSLVGQGTEAFFGQGTRLTVV.

The chain links TRBV6-1 to TRBJ2-3; no clear D. V was pared by 6 bases and J by 0 bases, with 13 bases between. In germline, CDR1 is MNHNS, CDR2 SASEGT. CDR3 length: 15 residues. CDR3 residues: CASSKRRPSTDTQYF. For the CDR3, the DNA is TGTGCCAGCAGCAAGAGGCGGCCTAGCACAGATACGCAGTATTTT.

The CDR3 spells CASGSPGNYQPQHF. CDR3 DNA sequence: TGTGCCAGCGGCAGCCCAGGAAATTATCAGCCCCAGCATTTT. The chain couples TRBV28 to TRBJ1-5; no firm D call. V was cut by 8 bases and J by 5 bases, with 16 bases left in between. The CDR3 contains 14 residues. Germline V CDR1 and CDR2: MDHEN, SYDVKM.

The chain couples TRBV27 to TRBJ2-2; maybe TRBD2 (5 bases). The CDR3 has 14 amino acids. The germline V and J ends were trimmed by 4 bases and 0 bases, with 6 bases remaining between them. Germline V lookup: CDR1 MNHEY, CDR2 SMNVEV (reference sequence). The CDR3 DNA is TGTGCCAGCAGTTCGGGGACGAACACCGGGGAGCTGTTTTTT. Residues: CASSSGTNTGELFF.

The chain is built from TRBV11-3 and TRBJ2-7; a weak D match, TRBD2 (5 bases). The CDR3 length is 14 residues. In germline, CDR1 is SGHNT, CDR2 YENEEA. V lost 3 bases to trimming and J lost 4 bases, with 13 bases between them. DNA of the CDR3: TGTGCCAGCAGCTTGGCAAGCGGACCTTACGAGCAGTACTTC. Its protein product is CASSLASGPYEQYF.